This TCR beta chain was sequenced for a study of shared clonotypes between healthy human individuals. The V gene's germline CDR1 is KGHSH and CDR2 LQKENI. V gave up 2 bases and J gave up 2 bases, with 9 bases separating them. The CDR3 has 14 amino acids. Unsorted PBMC DNA went through sequencing on ten immunoSEQ deep assay plates. Clones were sequenced by immunoSEQ multiplex PCR, and TCRdb holds only the in-frame ones, with some missing. The profile shows roughly 96,000 clones, roughly 45% of them singletons. The sequence was collected from a woman aged 40 to 55 in good health. Some clones in this sample may be carry-over from other donors' samples. This chain connects TRBV18 to TRBJ1-2; D not resolved. The sample was PBMCs. CDR3 loop: CASSPSMQNYGYTF. For the CDR3, the DNA is TGTGCCAGCTCACCAAGTATGCAAAACTATGGCTACACCTTC. The complete variable domain, with remaining parts taken from reference TRBV18 and TRBJ1-2, reads NAGVMQNPRHLVRRRGQEARLRCSPMKGHSHVYWYRQLPEEGLKFMVYLQKENIIDESGMPKERFSAEFPKEGPSILRIQQVVRGDSAAYFCASSPSMQNYGYTFGSGTRLTVV.